These 2 T cell receptor beta chains were sequenced from one sample in a study of T cell responses to AZD1222 COVID-19 vaccine. Clones were sequenced by immunoSEQ multiplex PCR, and TCRdb holds only the in-frame ones, with some missing. The sample carries some 100,000 clones, around 87% recorded once. Sequenced material: peripheral blood, taken 28 days after the second AZD1222 dose. These receptors were taken from an adult who received the AZD1222 COVID-19 vaccine.

V is TRBV7-9 and J is TRBJ1-5; D may be TRBD1 (5 bases). The CDR3 loop spans 14 amino acids. CDR1 SEHNR and CDR2 FQNEAQ come from the germline V gene (reference sequence). V lost 2 bases, J lost 6 bases, and 11 bases lay in between. As DNA, the CDR3 is TGTGCCAGCAGCTTACCGGGGGTTGGTCAGCCCCAGCATTTT. Amino acid sequence: CASSLPGVGQPQHF.

V is TRBV7-8 and J is TRBJ1-6; D is uncertain. Germline CDR1 is SGHVS and CDR2 is FQNEAQ. V shed 0 bases and J shed 9 bases, with 9 bases lying between them. There are 14 residues in the CDR3. As DNA, the CDR3 is TGTGCCAGCAGCTTAGCCCACCCGGGTTCACCCCTCCACTTT. It translates to CASSLAHPGSPLHF.